This passage covers 7 T cell receptor beta chains from one sample sequenced in a study of shared clonotypes between healthy human individuals. Only in-frame clones appear in the TCRdb table, and some are missing; sequencing was by immunoSEQ multiplex PCR. The sample contains 190,000 or so clones, around 93% of which appear only once. Sequencing was performed on naive CD4+ T cells sorted from blood. As to subset: CD45RA+ positively selected. These receptors all come from a woman aged 25 to 45 in good health.

V is TRBV27 and J is TRBJ1-1; maybe TRBD1 (5 bases). This CDR3 has 15 amino acids. Germline V CDR1 and CDR2: MNHEY, SMNVEV (reference sequence). V gave up 6 bases and J gave up 2 bases, with 16 bases separating them. Written as DNA, the CDR3 is TGTGCCAGCAGCCGGGCTTCTACAGGAAACACTGAAGCTTTCTTT. Translating it yields CASSRASTGNTEAFF.

The chain joins TRBV5-1 to TRBJ2-5; a possible D gene is TRBD1 (5 bases). The J call may be wrong; the DNA end is better matched by TRBJ2-7. Germline CDR1 is SGHRS and CDR2 is YFSETQ. CDR3 size: 13 residues. This CDR3 is CASSLEGAYEQYF. The CDR3 nucleotides read TGCGCCAGCAGCTTGGAAGGGGCCTACGAGCAGTACTTC.

This chain links TRBV6-5 with TRBJ2-5, with D perhaps given as TRBD1 or TRBD2 (8 bases each). The J call is uncertain, as TRBJ2-7 better fits the DNA end. CDR1 is MNHEY, CDR2 SVGAGI, per germline. The CDR3 runs to 15 residues. As DNA, the CDR3 is TGTGCCAGCAGCTATAGCGGGACAGGCTCCTACGAGCAGTACTTC. Protein product: CASSYSGTGSYEQYF.

The J gene is TRBJ1-5, the V gene TRBV9; D not resolved. V lost 0 bases to trimming and J lost 3 bases, with 7 bases between them. CDR3 length equals 14 residues. CDR1 is SGDLS and CDR2 is YYNGEE in the germline V gene. The CDR3 is CASSVGRDNQPQHF. CDR3 in DNA: TGTGCCAGCAGCGTAGGACGGGACAATCAGCCCCAGCATTTT.

This chain joins TRBV2 and TRBJ1-1; D unresolved. The CDR3 is 12 amino acids. CDR1 SNHLY and CDR2 FYNNEI come from the germline V gene. Trimming shortened V by 8 bases and J by 2 bases, and 9 bases separated the two germline ends. This CDR3 is CASRPGNTEAFF. As DNA, the CDR3 is TGTGCCAGCCGCCCAGGCAACACTGAAGCTTTCTTT.

In DNA, the CDR3 is TGTGCCAGCGAAAGCGGACCCTCCTACGAGCAGTACTTC. Its protein is CASESGPSYEQYF. The V and J genes are TRBV7-3 and TRBJ2-7; the D gene is possibly TRBD2 (5 bases). Deletions cut 8 bases from V and 0 bases from J, with 11 bases between. The CDR3 extends over 13 amino acids. The V gene's germline CDR1 is SGHTA and CDR2 FQGTGA. The full variable domain, with the rest looked up from reference TRBV7-3 and TRBJ2-7, is GAGVSQTPSNKVTEKGKYVELRCDPISGHTALYWYRQSLGQGPEFLIYFQGTGAADDSGLPNDRFFAVRPEGSVSTLKIQRTERGDSAVYLCASESGPSYEQYFGPGTRLTVT.

J is TRBJ1-3 and V is TRBV5-1; possibly TRBD1 for D (5 bases). The germline V and J ends were trimmed by 0 bases and 0 bases, with 13 bases remaining between them. CDR1 is SGHRS and CDR2 is YFSETQ in the germline V gene. The CDR3 has 17 residues. In DNA form, the CDR3 reads TGCGCCAGCAGCTTGGTTGGGGGGAGAAGCTCTGGAAACACCATATATTTT. Its protein product is CASSLVGGRSSGNTIYF.